A selection of T cell receptor beta chains follows, all from one sample in a study of blood T cell repertoires in COVID-19. Method: immunoSEQ multiplex PCR; TCRdb's copy keeps in-frame clones and lacks some. The table includes about 60,000 clones, around nine tenths detected once. Sequencing input: peripheral blood. Receptors were obtained from a man aged 55 to 70 with acute or convalescent COVID-19. CDR3s include the opening cysteine and the closing phenylalanine or tryptophan. D genes are given only for firm matches. Size is omitted from some rows. Given values are once, few, many or a class for expanded clones.

V gene	CDR3 length	D gene	J gene	clone size	CDR3 protein	CDR3 DNA
TRBV7-3	13	.	TRBJ2-2	.	CASSSSSTGELFF	TGTGCCAGCAGCTCCTCGAGCACCGGGGAGCTGTTTTTT
TRBV7-9	15	TRBD1	TRBJ1-4	.	CASSSQTGREEKLFF	TGTGCCAGCAGTTCCCAGACAGGGAGAGAAGAAAAACTGTTTTTT
TRBV19	15	TRBD1	TRBJ1-6	.	CASSPQGSNNSPLHF	TGTGCCAGTAGTCCACAGGGGTCCAATAATTCACCCCTCCACTTT
TRBV19	14	TRBD1	TRBJ1-5	.	CASTTGGSNQPQHF	TGTGCCAGTACGACAGGGGGAAGCAATCAGCCCCAGCATTTT
TRBV18	15	TRBD1	TRBJ2-2	few	CASSPQQGAHGELFF	TGTGCCAGCTCACCACAACAGGGGGCTCACGGGGAGCTGTTTTTT
TRBV3-1/TRBV3-2	15	.	TRBJ2-7	.	CASSQVASSTYEQYF	TGTGCCAGCAGCCAAGTCGCTAGCTCTACCTACGAGCAGTACTTC
TRBV5-1	15	.	TRBJ1-1	few	CASSPGGAGNTEAFF	TGCGCCAGCAGCCCTGGGGGGGCGGGGAACACTGAAGCTTTCTTT
TRBV5-1	12	.	TRBJ1-4	.	CASSFTGEKLFF	TGCGCCAGCAGCTTTACAGGTGAAAAACTGTTTTTT
TRBV18	17	.	TRBJ1-5	.	CASSPSGFGGPNQPQHF	TGTGCCAGCTCGCCAAGCGGATTCGGGGGTCCCAATCAGCCCCAGCATTTT
TRBV6-6	15	TRBD1	TRBJ2-7	.	CASREGRTGINEQYF	TGTGCCAGCAGGGAAGGCCGGACAGGGATCAACGAGCAGTACTTC
TRBV2	14	.	TRBJ1-5	.	CASSAVDNGQPQHF	TGTGCCAGCAGTGCGGTGGACAATGGTCAGCCCCAGCATTTT
TRBV18	15	.	TRBJ1-2	.	CASSQGRESGYGYTF	TGTGCCAGCTCACAAGGTCGGGAGTCGGGCTATGGCTACACCTTC
TRBV29-1	14	.	TRBJ1-1	.	CSVEETGKDTEAFF	TGCAGCGTTGAGGAAACAGGGAAGGACACTGAAGCTTTCTTT
TRBV5-1	13	.	TRBJ1-1	.	CASSLSGPTEAFF	TGCGCCAGCAGCTTGTCAGGCCCCACTGAAGCTTTCTTT
TRBV28	14	.	TRBJ1-5	.	CASSLSRAKQPQHF	TGTGCCAGCAGTTTAAGCAGGGCGAAACAGCCCCAGCATTTT
TRBV20-1	19	TRBD2	TRBJ2-1	.	CSASFRQASGSGNYNEQFF	TGCAGTGCTAGTTTTCGTCAGGCTAGCGGGAGTGGCAACTACAATGAGCAGTTCTTC
TRBV9	14	TRBD1	TRBJ1-1	.	CASSLTGVNTEAFF	TGTGCCAGCAGCCTAACAGGGGTGAACACTGAAGCTTTCTTT
TRBV28	16	TRBD2	TRBJ2-7	.	CASRTRRGRALYEQYF	TGTGCCAGCAGGACCCGTCGCGGGAGGGCCTTGTACGAGCAGTACTTC
TRBV30	14	.	TRBJ2-2	.	CAWRGGTGTGELFF	TGTGCCTGGAGAGGCGGGACGGGCACCGGGGAGCTGTTTTTT
TRBV30	14	TRBD1	TRBJ2-7	.	CAWSVRTGNSEQYF	TGTGCCTGGAGTGTAAGGACAGGGAATAGCGAGCAGTACTTC
TRBV7-9	14	TRBD1	TRBJ2-1	.	CASSSGQVYNEQFF	TGTGCCAGCAGCTCGGGACAGGTTTACAATGAGCAGTTCTTC
TRBV9	15	.	TRBJ1-3	.	CASSVGGYSGNTIYF	TGTGCCAGCAGCGTAGGAGGGTACTCTGGAAACACCATATATTTT
TRBV4-2	16	TRBD2	TRBJ2-7	.	CASSPRLAAASYEQYF	TGTGCCAGCAGCCCCCGACTAGCGGCTGCTTCCTACGAGCAGTACTTC
TRBV20-1	10	.	TRBJ2-2	.	CSALRGELFF	TGCAGTGCGCTCAGGGGGGAGCTGTTTTTT
TRBV19	16	.	TRBJ1-2	.	CASSMIGEGPGYGYTF	TGTGCCAGTAGTATGATCGGCGAGGGTCCTGGCTATGGCTACACCTTC
TRBV6-4	12	.	TRBJ1-2	.	CATRQPNYGYTF	TGTGCCACCCGACAGCCTAACTATGGCTACACCTTC
TRBV4-1	17	TRBD1	TRBJ2-2	once	CASSHPDRVEISGELFF	TGCGCCAGCAGCCACCCGGACAGGGTGGAAATCAGCGGGGAGCTGTTTTTT
TRBV19	14	.	TRBJ1-5	.	CASSGTFGNQPQHF	TGTGCCAGTAGTGGGACATTCGGCAATCAGCCCCAGCATTTT
TRBV5-1	15	TRBD2	TRBJ2-1	.	CASSLGLADYNEQFF	TGCGCCAGCAGCTTGGGACTAGCGGACTACAATGAGCAGTTCTTC
TRBV5-1	15	TRBD1	TRBJ1-2	.	CASSFAPDRVYGYTF	TGCGCCAGCAGCTTCGCTCCCGACAGGGTCTATGGCTACACCTTC
TRBV2	15	.	TRBJ2-7	.	CASRRPRRQPYEQYF	TGTGCCAGCAGACGACCTAGGAGGCAGCCTTACGAGCAGTACTTC
TRBV3-1/TRBV3-2	12	.	TRBJ2-2	.	CASRWHLGELFF	TGTGCCAGCAGATGGCACCTCGGGGAGCTGTTTTTT
TRBV19	15	.	TRBJ1-3	.	CATTLLPSAGNTIYF	TGTGCCACCACCCTTTTGCCCTCAGCTGGAAACACCATATATTTT
TRBV5-6	15	TRBD2	TRBJ2-1	.	CASSLEAGGYNEQFF	TGTGCCAGCAGCTTGGAAGCGGGAGGCTACAATGAGCAGTTCTTC
TRBV4-1	16	TRBD1	TRBJ1-1	.	CASSRGQGEFNTEAFF	TGCGCCAGCAGCCGCGGACAGGGAGAGTTTAACACTGAAGCTTTCTTT
TRBV29-1	14	TRBD2	TRBJ2-1	.	CSVPKAGIYNEQFF	TGCAGCGTTCCAAAAGCGGGAATCTACAATGAGCAGTTCTTC
TRBV5-1	15	.	TRBJ1-1	.	CASSLARGADTEAFF	TGCGCCAGCAGCTTGGCCAGGGGCGCGGACACTGAAGCTTTCTTT
TRBV6-2/TRBV6-3	14	.	TRBJ1-2	few	CASSYSGGDYGYTF	TGTGCCAGCAGTTACTCGGGAGGGGACTATGGCTACACCTTC
TRBV6-5	15	TRBD1	TRBJ1-5	once	CASRGTGGTWQPQHF	TGTGCCAGCAGAGGGACAGGGGGCACTTGGCAGCCCCAGCATTTT
TRBV29-1	14	.	TRBJ1-1	.	CSVHYTGMNTEAFF	TGCAGCGTTCATTATACAGGGATGAACACTGAAGCTTTCTTT
TRBV30	17	.	TRBJ1-6	.	CAWSVKGAGSYNSPLHF	TGTGCCTGGAGTGTAAAGGGAGCGGGCTCCTATAATTCACCCCTCCACTTT
TRBV19	18	.	TRBJ1-5	.	CASSIVTGTLYSNQPQHF	TGTGCCAGTAGTATAGTAACAGGAACGCTTTATAGCAATCAGCCCCAGCATTTT